This T cell receptor beta chain was captured by sequencing in a study of technical replicates of blood from a few donors. Trimming took 5 bases from V and 5 from J, leaving 15 bases between them. The CDR3 consists of 14 residues. The germline V gene has CDR1 MNHNS and CDR2 SASEGT. Using immunoSEQ multiplex PCR, the repertoire was profiled, and TCRdb retains in-frame clones only, with some absent. The sample carries tens of thousands of clones, just under 95% recorded once. This TCR came from a human donor in good health. Sequencing was done on a sample of T cells isolated from PBMCs. The rearrangement joins TRBV6-1 to TRBJ1-1; TRBD1 is a possible D gene (5 bases). CDR3 coding DNA: TGTGCCAGCAGTCCCATGGGGGGGTTGACTGAAGCTTTCTTT. It codes for CASSPMGGLTEAFF.